These T cell receptor beta chains were read from a single sample in a study of human T cells and chemical hapten exposure. In TCRdb, the RACE reads were re-called with MiXCR into one record per CDR3 protein. Of 100,000 to 150,000 distinct CDR3 sequences listed, about 14% are singletons. The input for sequencing was whole blood, taken in connection with sensitization to the hapten diphenylcyclopropenone (DPC). These receptors came from a woman between 18 and 30 years old with alopecia areata. Some clones in this sample may be carry-over from other donors' samples. CDR3s include the opening cysteine and the closing phenylalanine or tryptophan. A D gene is named only where the DNA matches it firmly. Not every row has a clone size; where given, it reads once, few, many or a size class.

v_gene	j_gene	d_gene	abundance	CDR3nt	CDR3aa
TRBV3-1	TRBJ2-5	NA	few	TGTGCCAGCAGCCTCGGGACCCAAATAGAGACCCAGTACTTC	CASSLGTQIETQYF
TRBV5-5	TRBJ1-1	NA	few	TGTGCCAGCAGCGGGGGATGGAACACTGAAGCTTTCTTT	CASSGGWNTEAFF
TRBV6-2/TRBV6-3	TRBJ1-2	NA	NA	TGTGCCAGCAGCCGCTCAGGGCGTAACTATGGCTACACCTTC	CASSRSGRNYGYTF
TRBV7-2	TRBJ2-1	NA	NA	TGTGCCAGCAGAGCGCGCAGCGGAGAAAACAATGAGCAGTTCTTC	CASRARSGENNEQFF
TRBV14	TRBJ2-1	NA	many	TGTGCCAGCAGCCGGCGGGAATGGTCCTACAATGAGCAGTTCTTC	CASSRREWSYNEQFF
TRBV4-2	TRBJ2-1	TRBD2	few	TGTGCCAGCAGCCGCCCGACTAGCGGGGTCCTCTACAATGAGCAGTTCTTC	CASSRPTSGVLYNEQFF
TRBV11-2	TRBJ2-7	TRBD1	many	TGTGCCAGCAGCGTGGACAGGGGGAACGAGCAGTACTTC	CASSVDRGNEQYF
TRBV3-1	TRBJ2-7	NA	NA	TGTGCCAGCAGCCGGGGGGCGGGCTACGAGCAGTACTTC	CASSRGAGYEQYF
TRBV10-2	TRBJ2-5	TRBD2	NA	TGCGCCAGCAGCCGAAGCGGGGGGGTCCAAGAGACCCAGTACTTC	CASSRSGGVQETQYF
TRBV6-2/TRBV6-3	TRBJ2-5	NA	many	TGTGCCAGCAGTTACGACCTCCATGGGCGGGCCGAACCCCAAGAGACCCAGTACTTC	CASSYDLHGRAEPQETQYF
TRBV7-9	TRBJ2-1	NA	few	TGTGCCAGCAGCAACAATGAGCAGTTCTTC	CASSNNEQFF
TRBV7-3	TRBJ2-3	NA	NA	TGTGCCAGCAGCTTAGAGACACTCACAGATACGCAGTATTTT	CASSLETLTDTQYF
TRBV7-2	TRBJ2-1	TRBD1	few	TGTGCCAGCAAACGGGACAGGCGTTACAATGAGCAGTTCTTC	CASKRDRRYNEQFF
TRBV20-1	TRBJ1-1	NA	many	TGCAGTGCCCCACAGGGAGACACTGAAGCTTTCTTT	CSAPQGDTEAFF
TRBV7-2	TRBJ2-6	NA	NA	TGTGCCAGCAGCTTAGTGGATAGGACCTCTGGGGCCAACGTCCTGACTTTC	CASSLVDRTSGANVLTF
TRBV7-2	TRBJ1-2	NA	NA	TGTGCCAGCAGTCGGGACCTTCTAAGTGGCTACACCTTC	CASSRDLLSGYTF
TRBV18	TRBJ1-6	NA	many	TGTGCCAGCTCATCCAATACAAATTCACCCCTCCACTTT	CASSSNTNSPLHF
TRBV10-1	TRBJ2-3	NA	NA	TGCGCCAGCAGTGAAGCACCAGATACGCAGTATTTT	CASSEAPDTQYF
TRBV7-9	TRBJ1-6	TRBD1	NA	TGTGCCAGCAGCAATGGACAGGGCCCTTCACCCCTCCACTTT	CASSNGQGPSPLHF
TRBV6-6	TRBJ2-7	NA	many	TGTGCCAGCATCAGGGGATATAGCAGCACCTACGAGCAGTACTTC	CASIRGYSSTYEQYF